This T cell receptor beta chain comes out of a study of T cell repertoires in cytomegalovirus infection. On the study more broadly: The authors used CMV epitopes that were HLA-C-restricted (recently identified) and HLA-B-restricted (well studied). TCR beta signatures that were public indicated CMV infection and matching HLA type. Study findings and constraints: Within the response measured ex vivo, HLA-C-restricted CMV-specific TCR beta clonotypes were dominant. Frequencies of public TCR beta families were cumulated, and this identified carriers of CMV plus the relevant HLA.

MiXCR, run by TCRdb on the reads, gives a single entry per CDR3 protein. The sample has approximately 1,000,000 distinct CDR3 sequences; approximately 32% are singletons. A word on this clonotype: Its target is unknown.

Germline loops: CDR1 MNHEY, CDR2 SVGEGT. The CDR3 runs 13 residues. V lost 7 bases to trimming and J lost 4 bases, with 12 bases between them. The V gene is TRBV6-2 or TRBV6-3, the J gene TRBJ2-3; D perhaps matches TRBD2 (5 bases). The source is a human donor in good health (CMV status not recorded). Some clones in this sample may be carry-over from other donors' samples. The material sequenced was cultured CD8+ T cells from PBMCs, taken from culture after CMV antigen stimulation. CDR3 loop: CASIGGPPDTQYF. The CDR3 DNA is TGTGCCAGCATTGGAGGCCCCCCAGATACGCAGTATTTT.